This record covers a single T cell receptor beta chain. Its antigen is still unknown. V was cut by 5 bases and J by 5 bases, with 18 bases left in between. Germline V gives CDR1 SEHNR, CDR2 FQNEAQ (reference sequence). The CDR3 contains 15 residues. The data were taken from a study of siplizumab effects on memory and regulatory T cells. Study summary: Paired reactions compared siplizumab at 1 ug/mL with no drug, using mixed lymphocyte reactions. The study's findings and limits: Mapping to unstimulated subsets was achieved for only a minor fraction of alloreactive clones.

Sequencing was performed with immunoSEQ multiplex PCR; in TCRdb, only in-frame clones are kept and a portion is missing. The table shows about 19,000 clones, with approximately 44% occurring only once. The authors kept the mixed lymphocyte reaction cells in coculture at 37°C for about 6 days. The TCR sequence derives from a human donor in good health; the cells came from an allogeneic mixed lymphocyte reaction. Some clones in this sample may be carry-over from other donors' samples. Material for sequencing was CFSE-low (dividing) CD4+ T cells sorted from an allogeneic mixed lymphocyte reaction. This chain links TRBV7-9 with TRBJ1-1; D is possibly TRBD1 (5 bases). CDR3 sequence: CASSLGATGGTEAFF. The DNA for the CDR3 is TGTGCCAGCAGCCTCGGGGCCACCGGAGGTACTGAAGCTTTCTTT.